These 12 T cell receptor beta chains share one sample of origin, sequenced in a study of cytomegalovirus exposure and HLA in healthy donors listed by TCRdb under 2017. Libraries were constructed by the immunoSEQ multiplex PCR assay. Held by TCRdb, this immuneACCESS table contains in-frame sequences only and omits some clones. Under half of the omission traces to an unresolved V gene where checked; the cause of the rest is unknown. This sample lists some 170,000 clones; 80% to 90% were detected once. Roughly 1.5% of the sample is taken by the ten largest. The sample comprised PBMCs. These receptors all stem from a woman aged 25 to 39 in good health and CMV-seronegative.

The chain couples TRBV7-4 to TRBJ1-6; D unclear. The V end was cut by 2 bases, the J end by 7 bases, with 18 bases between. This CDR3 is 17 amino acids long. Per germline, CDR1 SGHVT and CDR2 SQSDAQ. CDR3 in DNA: TGTGCCAGCAGCTTACAAGAGGATCATCCCCTCAATTCACCCCTCCACTTT. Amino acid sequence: CASSLQEDHPLNSPLHF.

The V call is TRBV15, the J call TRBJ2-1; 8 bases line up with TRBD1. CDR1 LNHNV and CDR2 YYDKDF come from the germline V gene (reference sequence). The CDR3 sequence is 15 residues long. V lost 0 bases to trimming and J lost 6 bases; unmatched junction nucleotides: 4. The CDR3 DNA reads TGTGCCACCAGCAGAGACAGGGGGCGCAGCAATGAGCAGTTCTTC. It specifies CATSRDRGRSNEQFF.

The CDR3 DNA reads TGTGCCAGCATGAGAAGCGGGTCCCGAAAAAACATTCAGTACTTC. Encoded protein: CASMRSGSRKNIQYF. The rearrangement uses TRBV6-5 and TRBJ2-4; D is possibly TRBD2 (6 bases). The CDR3 runs to 15 residues. Germline CDR1 and CDR2: MNHEY and SVGAGI. V was cut by 7 bases and J by 4 bases, with 17 bases left in between.

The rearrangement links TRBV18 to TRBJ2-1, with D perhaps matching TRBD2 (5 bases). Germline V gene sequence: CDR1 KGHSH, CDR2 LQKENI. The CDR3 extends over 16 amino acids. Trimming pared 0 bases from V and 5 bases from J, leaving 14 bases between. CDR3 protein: CASSPPLGVAHNEQFF. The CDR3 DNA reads TGTGCCAGCTCACCACCTCTCGGGGTGGCACACAATGAGCAGTTCTTC.

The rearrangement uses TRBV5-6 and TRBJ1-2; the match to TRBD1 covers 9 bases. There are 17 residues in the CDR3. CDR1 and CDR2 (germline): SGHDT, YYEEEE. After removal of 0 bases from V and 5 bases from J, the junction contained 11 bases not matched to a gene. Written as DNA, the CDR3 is TGTGCCAGCAGCTTGGCAGGGACAGGGAAATCCCCTTATGGCTACACCTTC. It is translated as CASSLAGTGKSPYGYTF.

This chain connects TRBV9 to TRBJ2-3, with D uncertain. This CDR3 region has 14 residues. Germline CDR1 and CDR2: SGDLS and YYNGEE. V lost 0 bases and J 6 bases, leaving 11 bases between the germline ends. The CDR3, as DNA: TGTGCCAGCAGCGTAGGTCCTATTGCCGATACGCAGTATTTT. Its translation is CASSVGPIADTQYF.

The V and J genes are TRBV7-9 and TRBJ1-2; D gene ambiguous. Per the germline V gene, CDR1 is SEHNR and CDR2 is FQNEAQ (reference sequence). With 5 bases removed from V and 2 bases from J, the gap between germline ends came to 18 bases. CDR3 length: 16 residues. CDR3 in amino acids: CASSTGPGVQNYGYTF. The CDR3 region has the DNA TGTGCCAGCAGCACGGGCCCCGGGGTGCAGAACTATGGCTACACCTTC.

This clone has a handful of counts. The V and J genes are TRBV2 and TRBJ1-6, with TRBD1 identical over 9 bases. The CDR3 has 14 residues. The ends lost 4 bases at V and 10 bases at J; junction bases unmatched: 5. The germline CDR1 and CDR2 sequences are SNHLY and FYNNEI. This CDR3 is CASSVTGGNSPLHF. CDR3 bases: TGTGCCAGCAGTGTGACAGGGGGAAACTCACCCCTCCACTTT.

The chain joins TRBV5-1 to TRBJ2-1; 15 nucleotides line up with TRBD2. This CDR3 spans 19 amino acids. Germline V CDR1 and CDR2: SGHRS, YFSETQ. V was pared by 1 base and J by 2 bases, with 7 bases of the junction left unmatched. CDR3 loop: CASSLMGLAGGMTYNEQFF. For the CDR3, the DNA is TGCGCCAGCAGCTTGATGGGACTAGCGGGGGGAATGACCTACAATGAGCAGTTCTTC.

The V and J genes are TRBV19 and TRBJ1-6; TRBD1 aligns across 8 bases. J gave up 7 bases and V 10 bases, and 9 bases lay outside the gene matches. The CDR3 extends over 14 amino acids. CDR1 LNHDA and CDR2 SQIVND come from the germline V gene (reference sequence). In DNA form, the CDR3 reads TGTGCCACAGGACCCAGGGGGCACAATTCACCCCTCCACTTT. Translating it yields CATGPRGHNSPLHF.

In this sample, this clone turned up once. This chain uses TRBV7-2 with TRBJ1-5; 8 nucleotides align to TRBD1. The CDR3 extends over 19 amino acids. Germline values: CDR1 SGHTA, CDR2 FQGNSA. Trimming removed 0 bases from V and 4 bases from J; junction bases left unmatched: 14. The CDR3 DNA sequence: TGTGCCAGCAGCTTAGCCGGGACAGGAAGGACTACCTTTAATCAGCCCCAGCATTTT. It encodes CASSLAGTGRTTFNQPQHF.

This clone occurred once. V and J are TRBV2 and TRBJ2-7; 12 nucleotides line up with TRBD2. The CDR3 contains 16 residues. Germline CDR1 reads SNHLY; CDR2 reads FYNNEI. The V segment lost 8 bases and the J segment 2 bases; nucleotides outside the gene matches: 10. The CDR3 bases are TGTGCCAGCTTCGGACTAGCGGGGTCCCAGGCCTACGAGCAGTACTTC. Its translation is CASFGLAGSQAYEQYF.